The clone carrying this TCR beta chain has only a few counts. What it binds is not known. TCRbeta library construction was performed incorporating unique molecular identifiers. TCRdb itself ran the PCR reads through MiXCR, one entry per CDR3 protein. The table records 700,000 to 950,000 distinct CDR3 sequences, about 16% of them present only once. This entry comes from a study of T-cell reconstitution after alpha-beta-depleted transplantation in children. Study-wide findings and caveats: Several hundred expanded graft clones reportedly supplied alpha-beta T cells about two months after transplant.

The V segment lost 7 bases and the J segment 4 bases; nucleotides outside the gene matches: 1. This CDR3 is 14 amino acids long. CDR1 is WSHSY, CDR2 SAAADI, per germline. The rearrangement uses TRBV10-2 and TRBJ2-2; 12 nucleotides align to TRBD2. Material: PBMCs, mostly from graft donor cells, obtained 360 days after TCRalphabeta/CD19-depleted stem cell transplant. The sequence came from a male patient between 5 and 17 years old who had a stem cell transplant for acute lymphoblastic leukemia, so the T cells may come from the graft donor. The CDR3: CASMGLAGTGELFF. CDR3 nucleotide sequence: TGCGCCAGCATGGGACTAGCGGGCACCGGGGAGCTGTTTTTT.